This T cell receptor (beta chain) was captured in a study of tumor-infiltrating lymphocytes in glioblastoma multiforme. The table lists this clonotype with a few counts. Its target is not known. In germline, CDR1 is DFQATT, CDR2 SNEGSKA (reference sequence). The CDR3 has 15 residues. Unmatched junction bases numbered 7, after V lost 0 bases and J lost 2 bases. Study findings and constraints: Just one glioblastoma patient contributed to the TCR-mutation comparison.

Multiple V-beta primers and a C-beta primer amplified TCRB from RNA. TCRB cDNA was made from around 0.46 ug total RNA. These TCRB libraries lack any described unique molecular identifiers. TCRdb re-called the multiplex PCR reads with MiXCR, one entry per CDR3 protein. Found here are about 13,000 distinct CDR3 sequences, 65% to 70% of them singletons; the top ten hold 25% to 30%. The rearrangement uses TRBV20-1 and TRBJ2-7; 7 bases line up with TRBD2. The sequenced sample consisted of brain tumor tissue. This TCR was recovered from a male donor with glioblastoma. The CDR3 sequence: CSARDESGNPYEQYF. CDR3 coding DNA: TGCAGTGCTAGAGATGAAAGCGGGAATCCCTACGAGCAGTACTTC.